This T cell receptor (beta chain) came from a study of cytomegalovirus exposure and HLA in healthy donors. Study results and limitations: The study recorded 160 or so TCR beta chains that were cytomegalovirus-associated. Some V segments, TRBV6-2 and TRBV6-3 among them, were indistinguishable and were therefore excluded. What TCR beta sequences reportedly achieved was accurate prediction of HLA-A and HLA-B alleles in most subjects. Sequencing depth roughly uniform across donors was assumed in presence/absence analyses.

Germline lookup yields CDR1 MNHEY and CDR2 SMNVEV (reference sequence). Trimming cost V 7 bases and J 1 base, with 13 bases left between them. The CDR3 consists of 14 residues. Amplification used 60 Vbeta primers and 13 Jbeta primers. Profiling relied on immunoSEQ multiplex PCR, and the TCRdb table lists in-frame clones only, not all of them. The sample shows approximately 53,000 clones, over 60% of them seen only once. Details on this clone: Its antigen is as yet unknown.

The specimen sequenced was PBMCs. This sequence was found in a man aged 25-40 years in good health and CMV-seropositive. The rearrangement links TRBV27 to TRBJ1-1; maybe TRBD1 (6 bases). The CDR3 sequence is CASNPGTWNTEAFF. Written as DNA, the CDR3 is TGTGCCAGCAATCCCGGGACATGGAACACTGAAGCTTTCTTT.